The present entry profiles one T cell receptor beta chain with its context. The antigen remains undetermined. The record originates from a study of T cell repertoires in cytomegalovirus infection. CDR3 length: 14 residues. Deletions cut 6 bases from V and 4 bases from J, with 16 bases between. Germline CDR1 is MNHNS and CDR2 is SASEGT. MiXCR, applied by TCRdb to the reads, yields one record per CDR3 protein. The data contain about 900,000 distinct CDR3 sequences, more than 25% of them singletons. V usage is TRBV6-1 and J usage is TRBJ2-7, with a possible D match to TRBD1 (6 bases). The sample here was cultured CD8+ T cells from PBMCs, taken from culture after CMV antigen stimulation. This TCR came from a human donor in good health (CMV status not recorded). Some clones in this sample may be carry-over from other donors' samples. For the CDR3, the DNA is TGTGCCAGCAGCTTACTTCAGGGGCGATACGAGCAGTACTTC. Amino acids: CASSLLQGRYEQYF.